The rows below give T cell receptor beta chains drawn from one sample of a study of CD8+ T cells in alopecia areata. Sequenced by immunoSEQ multiplex PCR; TCRdb stores in-frame clones only, minus some. The profile shows 150,000 to 250,000 clones, more than 55% of them singletons. This material consisted of CD4+ T cells sorted from blood, taken at week 4, from a patient treated with tofacitinib. The receptors originated from a human donor with alopecia areata. CDR3s include the opening cysteine and the closing phenylalanine or tryptophan. A D gene is named only where the DNA matches it firmly. Size is omitted from some rows. Given values are once, few, many or a class for expanded clones.

clone_size: few; j_call: TRBJ2-3; d_call: TRBD1; v_call: TRBV29-1; cdr3_aa: CSEKDRGSTDTQYF; cdr3_nt: TGCAGCGAGAAGGACAGGGGGAGCACAGATACGCAGTATTTT
clone_size: NA; j_call: TRBJ1-5; d_call: NA; v_call: TRBV23-1; cdr3_aa: CASSQPYDRCNQPQHF; cdr3_nt: TGCGCCAGCAGTCAACCTTACGACCGCTGTAATCAGCCCCAGCATTTT
clone_size: NA; j_call: TRBJ2-5; d_call: NA; v_call: TRBV4-3; cdr3_aa: CASSQDRYQETQYF; cdr3_nt: TGCGCCAGCAGCCAAGATAGATACCAAGAGACCCAGTACTTC
clone_size: NA; j_call: TRBJ1-2; d_call: NA; v_call: TRBV7-6; cdr3_aa: CASSFRSGAGRYGYTF; cdr3_nt: TGTGCCAGCAGCTTCCGGTCCGGGGCCGGACGCTATGGCTACACCTTC
clone_size: few; j_call: TRBJ2-5; d_call: NA; v_call: TRBV20-1; cdr3_aa: CSASHETQYF; cdr3_nt: TGCAGTGCTAGCCATGAGACCCAGTACTTC
clone_size: NA; j_call: TRBJ1-2; d_call: TRBD1; v_call: TRBV18; cdr3_aa: CASSPPGQGWGYTF; cdr3_nt: TGTGCCAGCTCACCACCGGGACAGGGCTGGGGCTACACCTTC
clone_size: NA; j_call: TRBJ2-2; d_call: NA; v_call: TRBV29-1; cdr3_aa: CSVGGDSGELFF; cdr3_nt: TGCAGCGTTGGGGGCGATTCCGGGGAGCTGTTTTTT
clone_size: NA; j_call: TRBJ2-2; d_call: TRBD2; v_call: TRBV5-6; cdr3_aa: CASTPQGGGWGTGELFF; cdr3_nt: TGTGCCAGCACTCCCCAAGGCGGGGGTTGGGGGACCGGGGAGCTGTTTTTT
clone_size: NA; j_call: TRBJ1-6; d_call: TRBD1; v_call: TRBV15; cdr3_aa: CATSRVPQGARNSPLHF; cdr3_nt: TGTGCCACCAGCAGAGTACCGCAGGGGGCGAGGAATTCACCCCTCCACTTT
clone_size: NA; j_call: TRBJ2-5; d_call: TRBD1; v_call: TRBV30; cdr3_aa: CAWRKTGSQETQYF; cdr3_nt: TGTGCCTGGAGAAAGACAGGGTCCCAGGAGACCCAGTACTTC
clone_size: NA; j_call: TRBJ2-1; d_call: NA; v_call: TRBV9; cdr3_aa: CASTPGASVRVGQFF; cdr3_nt: TGTGCCAGCACCCCGGGGGCTAGTGTCAGGGTAGGGCAGTTCTTC
clone_size: NA; j_call: TRBJ2-3; d_call: NA; v_call: TRBV7-3; cdr3_aa: CASSLEVSGPDTQYF; cdr3_nt: TGTGCCAGCAGCTTAGAGGTCAGCGGGCCAGATACGCAGTATTTT
clone_size: NA; j_call: TRBJ1-5; d_call: NA; v_call: TRBV30; cdr3_aa: CACHPPTETVSNQPQHF; cdr3_nt: TGTGCCTGTCACCCACCGACAGAAACAGTAAGCAATCAGCCCCAGCATTTT
clone_size: NA; j_call: TRBJ1-3; d_call: NA; v_call: TRBV30; cdr3_aa: CAWRGGSRNTIYF; cdr3_nt: TGTGCCTGGAGAGGAGGGAGTCGAAACACCATATATTTT
clone_size: few; j_call: TRBJ2-7; d_call: TRBD1; v_call: TRBV5-6; cdr3_aa: CASSSPGQVSSYEQYF; cdr3_nt: TGTGCCAGCAGCTCCCCAGGACAGGTGAGCTCCTACGAGCAGTACTTC
clone_size: NA; j_call: TRBJ1-2; d_call: NA; v_call: TRBV6-1; cdr3_aa: CAIQGNYGYTF; cdr3_nt: TGTGCCATTCAAGGAAACTATGGCTACACCTTC
clone_size: NA; j_call: TRBJ2-1; d_call: TRBD1; v_call: TRBV4-2; cdr3_aa: CASSPMTGAYNEQFF; cdr3_nt: TGTGCCAGCAGCCCTATGACAGGGGCCTACAATGAGCAGTTCTTC
clone_size: NA; j_call: TRBJ2-6; d_call: TRBD1; v_call: TRBV30; cdr3_aa: CAWGYRRSFGTGVSSGANVLTF; cdr3_nt: TGTGCCTGGGGGTACCGGAGGTCCTTTGGGACAGGGGTGAGCTCTGGGGCCAACGTCCTGACTTTC
clone_size: NA; j_call: TRBJ2-7; d_call: TRBD2; v_call: TRBV29-1; cdr3_aa: CSGTRAYEQYF; cdr3_nt: TGCAGCGGGACTAGAGCATACGAGCAGTACTTC
clone_size: NA; j_call: TRBJ1-1; d_call: NA; v_call: TRBV25-1; cdr3_aa: CASSERQARDTEAFF; cdr3_nt: TGTGCCAGCAGTGAAAGACAGGCTAGGGACACTGAAGCTTTCTTT
clone_size: NA; j_call: TRBJ1-1; d_call: TRBD1; v_call: TRBV7-6; cdr3_aa: CASSLLTGGFAFF; cdr3_nt: TGTGCCAGCAGCTTACTTACAGGGGGTTTTGCTTTCTTT
clone_size: NA; j_call: TRBJ2-5; d_call: NA; v_call: TRBV11-1; cdr3_aa: CASSLEPSPSETQYF; cdr3_nt: TGTGCCAGCAGCCTTGAACCTAGCCCCTCAGAGACCCAGTACTTC
clone_size: NA; j_call: TRBJ2-1; d_call: NA; v_call: TRBV4-3; cdr3_aa: CASSQDLGLEQFF; cdr3_nt: TGCGCCAGCAGCCAAGATCTGGGGCTAGAGCAGTTCTTC
clone_size: NA; j_call: TRBJ1-6; d_call: NA; v_call: TRBV9; cdr3_aa: CASSAAGTVDSPLHF; cdr3_nt: TGTGCCAGCAGCGCCGCCGGGACGGTGGATTCACCCCTCCACTTT
clone_size: few; j_call: TRBJ2-4; d_call: TRBD2; v_call: TRBV25-1; cdr3_aa: CASSSVGGESKNIQYF; cdr3_nt: TGTGCCAGCAGCTCGGTTGGGGGGGAATCCAAAAACATTCAGTACTTC
clone_size: NA; j_call: TRBJ2-1; d_call: NA; v_call: TRBV4-2; cdr3_aa: CASSQGAGSYNEQFF; cdr3_nt: TGTGCCAGCAGCCAAGGTGCCGGATCCTACAATGAGCAGTTCTTC
clone_size: NA; j_call: TRBJ2-5; d_call: NA; v_call: TRBV7-2; cdr3_aa: CASSLGVGGSFQETQYF; cdr3_nt: TGTGCCAGCAGCTTAGGCGTGGGGGGCTCCTTCCAAGAGACCCAGTACTTC